Shown below are 19 T cell receptor beta chains from a single sample sequenced in a study of early stage breast cancer tumors. Sequencing used immunoSEQ multiplex PCR; TCRdb keeps in-frame clones, though not all of them. The table lists over 25,000 clones, about 70% of them singletons. The specimen sequenced was blood. The receptor source for this set is a person aged 50-59 years with breast cancer.

The rearrangement links TRBV19 to TRBJ2-1; 7 nucleotides align to TRBD2. Germline assignment: CDR1 LNHDA and CDR2 SQIVND (reference sequence). This CDR3 has 15 residues. V was pared by 3 bases and J by 3 bases, with 5 bases of the junction left unmatched. CDR3 sequence reads: CASSIGRECYNEQFF. The CDR3 coding sequence is TGTGCCAGTAGTATCGGGCGGGAGTGCTACAATGAGCAGTTCTTC.

The chain carries TRBV19 and TRBJ2-6; D unclear. Germline CDR1 LNHDA, CDR2 SQIVND (reference sequence). CDR3 size: 15 residues. V gave up 3 bases and J gave up 0 bases, with 6 bases separating them. The CDR3 sequence: CASSMGYSGANVLTF. DNA for the CDR3: TGTGCCAGTAGTATGGGTTACTCTGGGGCCAACGTCCTGACTTTC.

This chain connects TRBV7-2 to TRBJ2-7; 7 bases are shared with TRBD2. V trimming: 1 base; J trimming: 4 bases; junction bases outside the gene matches: 10. Germline CDR1 is SGHTA and CDR2 is FQGNSA. The CDR3 is 16 amino acids. CDR3 protein: CASSLETGGLLYEQYF. CDR3 nucleotides: TGTGCCAGCAGCTTAGAGACGGGAGGCTTGTTGTACGAGCAGTACTTC.

This clone was recorded a few times. The V gene is TRBV18, the J gene TRBJ2-3; D unclear. Trimming took off 2 bases at V and 2 bases at J, with 5 bases between the two ends. CDR3 size: 13 residues. Germline assignment: CDR1 KGHSH and CDR2 LQKENI. The CDR3 region is CASSPGITDTQYF. Written as DNA, the CDR3 is TGTGCCAGCTCACCAGGAATCACAGATACGCAGTATTTT.

The V gene is TRBV7-6, the J gene TRBJ1-1; possible D gene TRBD1, 6 bases. The V end lost 1 base, the J end lost 1 base, and 13 bases lay between the germline ends. Germline V gene lookup returns CDR1 SGHVS and CDR2 FNYEAQ. CDR3 length: 16 amino acids. In DNA form, the CDR3 reads TGTGCCAGCAGCTTAGTAGGGGGAGAAGGGAACACTGAAGCTTTCTTT. Translated: CASSLVGGEGNTEAFF.

The CDR3 DNA reads as TGTGCCAGCAGCGTAACCTCGGGACTAGCGGGAGTAGATACGCAGTATTTT. This codes for CASSVTSGLAGVDTQYF. The rearrangement uses TRBV9 and TRBJ2-3, with 14 bases matching TRBD2. J lost 5 bases, V lost 1 base, and 6 bases had no gene match. Per germline, CDR1 SGDLS and CDR2 YYNGEE. The CDR3 totals 17 residues.

V gene TRBV18 combines with J gene TRBJ2-5; D remains ambiguous. Germline CDR1 KGHSH, CDR2 LQKENI. Deletions cut 3 bases from V and 1 base from J, with 6 bases between. CDR3 length: 13 amino acids. The CDR3 DNA sequence: TGTGCCAGCTCACCGTCCACCCAAGAGACCCAGTACTTC. It codes for CASSPSTQETQYF.

J is TRBJ2-7 and V is TRBV7-2, with D hard to call. CDR3 size: 16 residues. Trimming removed 6 bases from V and 1 base from J, with 19 bases in between. Germline CDR1 reads SGHTA; CDR2 reads FQGNSA. The CDR3, as DNA: TGTGCCAGCAGTCCCCCAGGTGGCAGCCGATCCTACGAGCAGTACTTC. Encoded protein: CASSPPGGSRSYEQYF.

The genes are TRBV5-1 and TRBJ2-3; 8 bases agree with TRBD2. This CDR3 is built from 18 residues. J gave up 1 base and V 0 bases, and 10 bases lay outside the gene matches. Germline V gene lookup returns CDR1 SGHRS and CDR2 YFSETQ. In DNA form, the CDR3 reads TGCGCCAGCAGCTTGGATCCCAGAAGGCGGGAGGGCACAGATACGCAGTATTTT. Encoded protein: CASSLDPRRREGTDTQYF.

Note on this clone: Distinct nucleotide sequences in the sample also encode this CDR3. V usage is TRBV6-6 and J usage is TRBJ2-3; D ambiguous. Germline CDR1 MNHNY, CDR2 SVGAGI (reference sequence). V gave up 2 bases and J gave up 5 bases, with 2 bases separating them. The CDR3 is 11 amino acids. The CDR3 here is CASSYGDTQYF. For the CDR3, the DNA is TGTGCCAGCAGTTACGGAGATACGCAGTATTTT.

The chain couples TRBV19 to TRBJ2-1; no clear D gene. Per the germline V gene, CDR1 is LNHDA and CDR2 is SQIVND (reference sequence). Trimming took off 4 bases at V and 10 bases at J, with 14 bases between the two ends. CDR3 length: 13 residues. The CDR3 DNA follows: TGTGCCAGTAGTAATTTTTTGGGGTCGGAGCAGTTCTTC. This codes for CASSNFLGSEQFF.

This rearrangement joins TRBV11-2 to TRBJ2-7; TRBD2 agrees at 9 bases. From germline, CDR1 is SGHAT and CDR2 FQNNGV. The CDR3 loop spans 13 amino acids. V lost 9 bases and J lost 3; bases outside the gene matches: 6. CDR3 sequence: CASLLSGSYEQYF. The CDR3 DNA reads TGTGCCAGTTTACTTAGCGGGAGCTACGAGCAGTACTTC.

The chain joins TRBV7-3 to TRBJ2-5, with a tentative D call TRBD2 (5 bases). V lost 5 bases, J lost 2 bases, and 9 bases lay in between. CDR1 is SGHTA, CDR2 FQGTGA, per germline. The CDR3 has 13 amino acids. The DNA of the CDR3 is TGTGCCAGCAGCCCGGGATTTCAAGAGACCCAGTACTTC. Translation gives CASSPGFQETQYF.

The table lists this clone with a count of one. V gene TRBV9 combines with J gene TRBJ1-4; 10 nucleotides agree with TRBD1. The CDR3 covers 13 residues. The ends lost 0 bases at V and 12 bases at J; junction bases unmatched: 2. CDR1 and CDR2 from the germline V gene are SGDLS and YYNGEE. CDR3 DNA: TGTGCCAGCAGCGTAGTAGGGACAGGGGAACTGTTTTTT. Translation: CASSVVGTGELFF.

This clone is a singleton in its sample. At one end the junction does not follow the germline gene, possibly because of a read error. The chain uses TRBV18 and TRBJ1-1, with D maybe TRBD1 (6 bases). Germline CDR1 is KGHSH and CDR2 is LQKENI. CDR3 length: 14 residues. The CDR3 DNA follows: TGTGCCGGCTCGGGGCAGGGGATGAACACTGAAGCTTTCTTT. This sequence encodes CAGSGQGMNTEAFF.

As to this clone: At the DNA level, this CDR3 is encoded by other sequences in the same sample as well. The chain employs TRBV29-1 and TRBJ1-2; 9 bases are shared with TRBD1. Germline V CDR1 and CDR2: SQVTM, ANQGSEA. This CDR3 region has 13 residues. V shed 4 bases and J 5 bases; nucleotides not matched to a gene: 5. CDR3 in amino acids: CSVADRGGYGYTF. The CDR3 region has the DNA TGCAGCGTTGCGGACAGGGGTGGATATGGCTACACCTTC.

The V call is TRBV11-2, the J call TRBJ2-3; a weak D match, TRBD1 (6 bases). V lost 0 bases and J 14 bases, leaving 9 bases between the germline ends. This CDR3 region has 11 residues. Germline CDR1 reads SGHAT; CDR2 reads FQNNGV. CDR3 in DNA: TGTGCCAGCAGCTTAGATACAGGGTGGTATTTT. The encoded protein is CASSLDTGWYF.

The chain uses TRBV25-1 and TRBJ2-7; D is perhaps TRBD2 (6 bases). The CDR3 runs 16 residues. The ends were cut back, 3 bases at V and 0 bases at J, with 15 bases in the middle. The germline CDR1 and CDR2 sequences are MGHDK and SYGVNS. CDR3 in amino acids: CASSDPGTPFSYEQYF. The CDR3 coding sequence is TGTGCCAGCAGTGACCCCGGGACTCCGTTCTCCTACGAGCAGTACTTC.

The rearrangement links TRBV29-1 to TRBJ1-1; no definite D call. The germline CDR1 and CDR2 sequences are SQVTM and ANQGSEA. The CDR3 is made up of 12 amino acids. The V gene lost 5 bases and the J gene lost 5 bases, with 12 bases spanning the gap. CDR3 amino acids: CSVRPGRTEAFF. DNA for the CDR3: TGCAGCGTTCGACCCGGAAGGACTGAAGCTTTCTTT.